This T cell receptor beta chain was sequenced during a study of T cells in Graves' hyperthyroidism and ophthalmopathy. CDR1 is SGHAT, CDR2 FQNNGV, per germline. Trimming left V 1 base short and J 6 bases short, with 10 bases between. The CDR3 sequence is 13 residues long. Researchers took RNA transcripts and amplified the TCR beta CDR3 regions from them. First-round RT-PCR targeting the TCR CDR3 was performed with the HTBI primer set. TCRdb re-analysed the multiplex PCR reads in MiXCR, keeping a single row per CDR3 protein. The sample records around 420,000 distinct CDR3 sequences, approximately 14% being singletons. An absence of ophthalmopathy progression within 18 months meant stable Graves' hyperthyroidism. Hyperthyroidism was newly diagnosed in patients aged 18 to 65 (duration under 2 months). Source material for PBMCs was about 10 ml fresh peripheral blood.

The sequenced sample was blood. This chain links TRBV11-2 with TRBJ2-7; no definite D call. This TCR came from a woman aged 18-29 years with Graves' hyperthyroidism. The CDR3 loop is CASSLAAYGEQYF. For the CDR3, the DNA is TGTGCCAGCAGCTTAGCCGCCTACGGCGAGCAGTACTTC.